A selection of T cell receptor beta chains follows, all from one sample in a study of control samples from healthy donors and cancer patients. Only in-frame clones appear in the TCRdb table, and some are missing; sequencing was by immunoSEQ multiplex PCR. The sample has tens of thousands of clones, 89% seen once. Sequencing was performed on PBMCs. These receptors came from a woman in her forties or fifties with colorectal cancer. Both conserved end residues are part of each CDR3. A D gene is named only where the DNA matches it firmly. The size entry is marked missing in some rows and otherwise reads once, few, many or a size class.

clone size | D gene | J gene | V gene | CDR3 DNA | CDR3 protein
. | . | TRBJ2-1 | TRBV2 | TGTGCCAGCAGTGAAGCCCTGCAGCGTCGGCAGTTCTTC | CASSEALQRRQFF
. | . | TRBJ2-3 | TRBV7-2 | TGTGCCAGCAGCCCTCAGGCGCAGGATACGCAGTATTTT | CASSPQAQDTQYF
. | . | TRBJ1-2 | TRBV5-1 | TGCGCCAGCAGCTTGGCAGGGATAGGGGATTTCTATGGCTACACCTTC | CASSLAGIGDFYGYTF
. | TRBD1 | TRBJ2-5 | TRBV9 | TGTGCCAGCAGCGTGGGGACAGGGGAAGAGACCCAGTACTTC | CASSVGTGEETQYF
. | . | TRBJ2-1 | TRBV5-1 | TGCGCCAGCAGCCACGACAGGAATGAGCAGTTCTTC | CASSHDRNEQFF
. | TRBD1 | TRBJ1-1 | TRBV4-3 | TGCGCCAGCAGCCAAGTGGACAGGGGGCGAAACACTGAAGCTTTCTTT | CASSQVDRGRNTEAFF
. | . | TRBJ1-5 | TRBV27 | TGTGCCAGCAGCGCCCGAGGGAAGGGCAATCAGCCCCAGCATTTT | CASSARGKGNQPQHF
once | . | TRBJ2-2 | TRBV12-3/TRBV12-4 | TGTGCCAGCAGTTTAGGTTGGACCGGGGAGCTGTTTTTT | CASSLGWTGELFF
. | TRBD2 | TRBJ2-4 | TRBV7-2 | TGTGCCAGCAGCCCTGGGGGGGGAGACATTCAGTACTTC | CASSPGGGDIQYF
. | . | TRBJ1-6 | TRBV14 | TGTGCCAGCAGCCATCAGTATTCACCCCTCCACTTT | CASSHQYSPLHF
. | TRBD1 | TRBJ1-2 | TRBV5-1 | TGCGCCAGCAGTTCGACAGGGGACTATGGCTACACCTTC | CASSSTGDYGYTF
. | . | TRBJ2-3 | TRBV4-2 | TGTGCCAGCAGCCCTGGACGGGGAGATACGCAGTATTTT | CASSPGRGDTQYF
. | TRBD2 | TRBJ2-5 | TRBV19 | TGTGCCAGTACCCATAGCGGGGGGCAGCGTGAGACCCAGTACTTC | CASTHSGGQRETQYF
once | . | TRBJ1-5 | TRBV28 | TGTGCCAGCAGTCCTCAGGGTGGAGGCAATCAGCCCCAGCATTTT | CASSPQGGGNQPQHF
. | TRBD1 | TRBJ2-6 | TRBV18 | TGTGCCAGCTCACGGGGACAGGGCTTACGCTCTGGGGCCAACGTCCTGACTTTC | CASSRGQGLRSGANVLTF
. | . | TRBJ1-6 | TRBV10-3 | TGTGCCATCAGTGATGGGATCCGCTCCTATAATTCACCCCTCCACTTT | CAISDGIRSYNSPLHF
. | . | TRBJ2-3 | TRBV24-1 | TGTGCCACCAGTGATCCCCACACAGATACGCAGTATTTT | CATSDPHTDTQYF
. | . | TRBJ1-5 | TRBV9 | TGTGCCAGCAGCCCGGGGACTGATAATCAGCCCCAGCATTTT | CASSPGTDNQPQHF
once | . | TRBJ1-2 | TRBV19 | TGTGCCAGTAGTATATGGGGTTTGGACTATGGCTACACCTTC | CASSIWGLDYGYTF
few | TRBD1 | TRBJ1-6 | TRBV6-2/TRBV6-3 | TGTGCCAGCAGTTACCGGGGACAGAGAAATTCACCCCTCCACTTT | CASSYRGQRNSPLHF
. | . | TRBJ2-6 | TRBV6-6 | TGTGCCAGCAGTTACTCGATCTTCTCTGGGGCCAACGTCCTGACTTTC | CASSYSIFSGANVLTF
. | . | TRBJ1-2 | TRBV3-1/TRBV3-2 | TGTGCCAGCAGCGGACACCCAGGAACTACTAACTATGGCTACACCTTC | CASSGHPGTTNYGYTF
. | . | TRBJ1-1 | TRBV5-1 | TGCGCCAGCAGCCCTTTGGCCGCTGGCACTGAAGCTTTCTTT | CASSPLAAGTEAFF
. | TRBD1 | TRBJ1-3 | TRBV30 | TGTGCCTGGAGCCCCCAGGGGGGCACCTCTGGAAACACCATATATTTT | CAWSPQGGTSGNTIYF
once | TRBD1 | TRBJ1-1 | TRBV9 | TGTGCCAGCAGCGTAGCAGGGGGCGATAGGCCCACTGAAGCTTTCTTT | CASSVAGGDRPTEAFF
. | . | TRBJ1-1 | TRBV19 | TGTGCCAGTACGACCGGGTACAACACTGAAGCTTTCTTT | CASTTGYNTEAFF
once | . | TRBJ1-3 | TRBV4-1 | TGCGCCAGCAGCCAAGGGGGGACTGGAAACACCATATATTTT | CASSQGGTGNTIYF
. | TRBD2 | TRBJ2-5 | TRBV19 | TGTGCCAGTAGTTCGGGACTAGCGGGAGGCGAAGAGACCCAGTACTTC | CASSSGLAGGEETQYF
. | . | TRBJ2-3 | TRBV7-2 | TGTGCCAGCAGCTTAACTGAGGGAGGTACGCAGTATTTT | CASSLTEGGTQYF
. | . | TRBJ2-6 | TRBV5-1 | TGCGCCAGCAGCTTGACCCAGCACTCTGGGGCCAACGTCCTGACTTTC | CASSLTQHSGANVLTF
. | . | TRBJ1-2 | TRBV20-1 | TGCAGTGCAATCCGGGGGCGTGGCTACACCTTC | CSAIRGRGYTF
. | . | TRBJ2-1 | TRBV5-1 | TGCGCCAGCAGCTTGATGGGGGGTGGGTCCTACAATGAGCAGTTCTTC | CASSLMGGGSYNEQFF
. | . | TRBJ1-3 | TRBV6-5 | TGTGCCAGCAGTTCCCCTTCAGGGTTGTTAAACACCATATATTTT | CASSSPSGLLNTIYF
. | . | TRBJ2-3 | TRBV18 | TGTGCCAGCTCACGGGAGACAGATACGCAGTATTTT | CASSRETDTQYF
. | . | TRBJ1-5 | TRBV19 | TGTGCCAGTAGTATATTAGGACACGGAGAATATAGCAATCAGCCCCAGCATTTT | CASSILGHGEYSNQPQHF
. | . | TRBJ1-1 | TRBV5-1 | TGCGCCAGCAGCGAAACCACGGGGGCGGCCAACACTGAAGCTTTCTTT | CASSETTGAANTEAFF
. | TRBD1 | TRBJ2-1 | TRBV11-1 | TGTGCCAGCAGCCCACAGGGGCCGAGCTCCTACAATGAGCAGTTCTTC | CASSPQGPSSYNEQFF
once | . | TRBJ2-5 | TRBV10-2 | TGCGCCAGCAAAGGACAGCCGCAAGAGACCCAGTACTTC | CASKGQPQETQYF
. | . | TRBJ1-1 | TRBV20-1 | TGCAGTGCTACAGGGAACACTGAAGCTTTCTTT | CSATGNTEAFF
. | TRBD1 | TRBJ1-2 | TRBV25-1 | TGTGCCAGCAGTCTCCAGGGGGCCTCCGGCTACACCTTC | CASSLQGASGYTF
. | TRBD1 | TRBJ1-5 | TRBV6-5 | TGTGCCAGCACTGGACAGGGTAATTATCAGCCCCAGCATTTT | CASTGQGNYQPQHF
. | . | TRBJ1-4 | TRBV25-1 | TGTGCCAGCAGCCGCGGGCAGGTGAACTATGAAAAACTGTTTTTT | CASSRGQVNYEKLFF
. | . | TRBJ1-2 | TRBV5-1 | TGCGCCAGCAGCCCGACTTACAGGGTTAGTGGCTACACCTTC | CASSPTYRVSGYTF
. | . | TRBJ1-4 | TRBV6-5 | TGTGCCAGCAGGCCTCCAACGGGAGAAAAACTGTTTTTT | CASRPPTGEKLFF
. | TRBD1 | TRBJ1-3 | TRBV5-1 | TGCGCCAGCAGCGCTGGACAGGGGAGAAGCGGAAACACCATATATTTT | CASSAGQGRSGNTIYF
. | . | TRBJ1-2 | TRBV5-1 | TGCGCCAGCAGTTCGGGGGGCTATGGCTACACCTTC | CASSSGGYGYTF
. | . | TRBJ1-2 | TRBV3-1/TRBV3-2 | TGTGCCAGCAGTCTACTAGGGACCCGGGGGGACGGCTACACCTTC | CASSLLGTRGDGYTF
. | . | TRBJ2-1 | TRBV6-2/TRBV6-3 | TGTGCCAGCAGTTACCGCCCCGGGGTGGATAATGAGCAGTTCTTC | CASSYRPGVDNEQFF
. | TRBD2 | TRBJ2-3 | TRBV19 | TGTGCCAGTAGTATAGGACCCCTACTAGCGCCTAGCACAGATACGCAGTATTTT | CASSIGPLLAPSTDTQYF
. | . | TRBJ2-2 | TRBV24-1 | TGTGCCACCAGTGATTTCGCGACAGGGAACACCGGGGAGCTGTTTTTT | CATSDFATGNTGELFF
. | TRBD2 | TRBJ2-1 | TRBV2 | TGTGCCACTATACTAGCGGACTCCTACAATGAGCAGTTCTTC | CATILADSYNEQFF
. | TRBD1 | TRBJ1-1 | TRBV6-1 | TGTGCCAGCAGTGAACCAAACCAGGGGGATACTGAAGCTTTCTTT | CASSEPNQGDTEAFF
few | . | TRBJ2-5 | TRBV30 | TGTGCCTGGAGCCGCGGGGGCTCCTTCCAAGAGACCCAGTACTTC | CAWSRGGSFQETQYF
. | . | TRBJ1-4 | TRBV30 | TGTGCCTGGAGCCCACCGGGTTCGCCTGAAAAACTGTTTTTT | CAWSPPGSPEKLFF
. | . | TRBJ1-2 | TRBV6-6 | TGTGCCAGCACTCTGACAGGAGCTAACTATGGCTACACCTTC | CASTLTGANYGYTF